This T cell receptor (beta chain) was recorded in a study of blood T cells in healthy people across ages (dated by TCRdb to between 2015 and 2016). At the level of the whole study: Template switching captured roughly one uniquely barcoded TCR beta cDNA molecule per two T cells in model experiments. Using deep sequencing normalized with unique cDNA molecular identifiers, the study measured how TCR beta repertoire diversity changes with age. The donors were split into four age groups: young (average about 16 years), middle-aged (over 35), aged (more than 60) and long-lived (under 85). To avoid experimental bias, donors of different ages were randomly spread across the sequencing lanes. Two additional independent replicas of 1 million unique cDNA reads from the same blood draw were analyzed for two donors (one aged 18 to 30 and one aged 80 or older). Overall results and qualifications from the work: Estimates of total diversity based on one million sequenced T cells were considered lower bounds and underestimates. Donor CMV infection status was unknown, potentially confounding age-related changes in expanded clonotypes. Compared with the aged group, the long-lived group had more naive CD4+ T cells, fewer expanded clones and increased TCR diversity, suggesting age selection. As age increased, observed TCR beta diversity per million T cells dropped in a roughly linear way, and a significant reduction was already evident by age 40. Conclusive comparison of naive and antigen-experienced compartments was prevented by the profiling of bulk unsorted PBMCs. The percentage of naive T cells measured by flow cytometry correlated strongly with observed TCR beta diversity.

The donors were roughly 39 Caucasian individuals from Russia, aged about 6 to 100 years, who were systemically healthy. Around 10 milliliters of peripheral blood were collected from each donor into EDTA-treated Vacutainer tubes. Ficoll-Paque density-gradient centrifugation was used to isolate PBMCs, with at least 6 million obtained per sample. Total RNA, at least 5 micrograms per sample, was extracted from PBMCs with Trizol reagent. For every donor, an aliquot of PBMCs went through flow cytometry to measure the percentages of naive CD45RAhigh/CD27high T cells. CDR3 length: 17 amino acids, cysteine to phenylalanine. CDR3 DNA is the only sequence kept; it has 51 bases, read in frame from the first base. Ends trimmed: V by 6 bases, J by 6 bases; bases unmatched to a gene: 17. Library prep was done by 5' RACE. The listed sequencing device is Illumina HiSeq 2500. A second 7 to 11 cycle PCR used a sample-barcoded 5' primer and a J-beta primer mix. A template-switch 5' adaptor carrying 12 random nucleotides introduced a unique molecular identifier onto each TCR beta cDNA molecule. Each sample yielded at least 2.5 million CDR3-containing paired-end reads. All of the RNA was converted into first-strand cDNA using the Mint cDNA synthesis kit, with a TRBC-specific oligonucleotide serving as the primer. Following uracil-DNA glycosylase treatment, a first 18-cycle PCR with universal primers M1SS and BC2_uni_R was performed on all cDNA. The authors processed their data as follows. Each sample was normalized by randomly selecting 1 million high-quality reads, each carrying a distinct molecular identifier. Instead of being binned into consensus sequences, reads that shared molecular identifiers were thrown out. CDR3 identification, clonotype clustering and error correction used MiTCR with a Q25 quality threshold and the strictest error-elimination algorithm. A nonparametric unseen species model with Euler transformation was used to estimate a lower bound on total TCR beta diversity. The raw public data were reprocessed by TCRdb itself: fastp quality trimming at Q25, MiXCR clonotype calling, in-frame beta chains only. Merged by CDR3 protein, the rows form single entries marked with the most common genes and DNA. None of the V and J calls come from the authors' own analysis; TCRdb made them. The sample yields 700,000 or so distinct CDR3 sequences; about 43% were counted once. The ten largest clones take up 25% to 30% of the sample.

Only a few counts were recorded for this clonotype. Its binding antigen is unknown. No qualities accompany the bases; no much larger clone lies one base away. This receptor chain uses TRBV12-3 or TRBV12-4 and TRBJ2-7; the central 10 bases match TRBD2. This receptor was taken from a man older than 75 in good health. Specimen: blood. The DNA sequence follows: TGTGCCAGCAGCCTTAGGGAGCTAGCGGGAGTGGGCCTCGAGCAGTACTTC. Its product reads: CASSLRELAGVGLEQYF.